What follows is one T cell receptor (beta chain) and its context. The antigen remains unidentified. The sample comes from a study of PD-1 blockade in mismatch repair-deficient tumors. The overall study: Patients had eleven to twelve mismatch repair-deficient cancer types and were previously treated and progressing.

Mismatch repair deficiency was confirmed in all patients, by PCR or immunohistochemistry. A few pembrolizumab responders had their TCRs sequenced. The study, taken as a whole, reports: Rapid post-treatment expansion, then contraction, generally preceding radiologic response, marked tumor-resident clones.

The germline CDR1 and CDR2 sequences are SGHAT and FQDESV (reference sequence). CDR3 size: 14 residues. Between the trimmed V and J ends, which lost 5 bases and 5 bases, there was a span of 16 bases. The assay was immunoSEQ multiplex PCR, and TCRdb's table has in-frame clones only and misses some. The data show over 100,000 clones, with around three quarters seen just once and 4% to 6% held by the top ten. This specimen consisted of peripheral blood, obtained about 60 weeks after starting pembrolizumab. This chain joins TRBV11-1 and TRBJ2-7, with D tentatively TRBD1 (5 bases). This receptor was identified in an adult with mismatch repair-deficient cancer. The CDR3 nucleotides read TGTGCCAGCAGCGCCGCCCAGGGATTCAACGAGCAGTACTTC. Translating gives CASSAAQGFNEQYF.